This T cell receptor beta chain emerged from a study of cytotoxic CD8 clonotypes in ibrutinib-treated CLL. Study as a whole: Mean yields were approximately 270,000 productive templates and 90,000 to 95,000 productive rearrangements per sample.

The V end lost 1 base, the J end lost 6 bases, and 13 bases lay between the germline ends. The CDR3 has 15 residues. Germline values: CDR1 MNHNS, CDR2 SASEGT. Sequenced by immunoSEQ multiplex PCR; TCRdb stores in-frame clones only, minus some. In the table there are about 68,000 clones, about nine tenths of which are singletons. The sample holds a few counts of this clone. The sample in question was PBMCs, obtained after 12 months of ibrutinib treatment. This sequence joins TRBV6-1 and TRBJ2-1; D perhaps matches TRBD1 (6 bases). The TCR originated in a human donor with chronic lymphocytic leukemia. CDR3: CASSEDWTAVNEQFF. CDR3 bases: TGTGCCAGCAGTGAAGACTGGACAGCGGTCAATGAGCAGTTCTTC.